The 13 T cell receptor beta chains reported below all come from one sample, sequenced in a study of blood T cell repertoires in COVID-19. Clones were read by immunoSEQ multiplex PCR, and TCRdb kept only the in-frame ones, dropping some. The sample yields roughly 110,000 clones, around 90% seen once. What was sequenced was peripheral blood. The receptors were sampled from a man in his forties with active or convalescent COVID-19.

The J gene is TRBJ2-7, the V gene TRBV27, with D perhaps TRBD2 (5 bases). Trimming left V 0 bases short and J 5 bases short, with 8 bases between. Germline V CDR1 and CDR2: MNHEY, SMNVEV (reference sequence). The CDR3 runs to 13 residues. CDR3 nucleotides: TGTGCCAGCAGTTTATCCGTAGCGAACGAGCAGTACTTC. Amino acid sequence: CASSLSVANEQYF.

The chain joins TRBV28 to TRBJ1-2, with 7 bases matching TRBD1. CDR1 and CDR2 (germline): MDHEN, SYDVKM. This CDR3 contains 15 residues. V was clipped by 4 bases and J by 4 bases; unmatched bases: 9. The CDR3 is CASSSRPTGLYGYTF. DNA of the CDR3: TGTGCCAGCAGTTCCCGTCCGACAGGGCTCTATGGCTACACCTTC.

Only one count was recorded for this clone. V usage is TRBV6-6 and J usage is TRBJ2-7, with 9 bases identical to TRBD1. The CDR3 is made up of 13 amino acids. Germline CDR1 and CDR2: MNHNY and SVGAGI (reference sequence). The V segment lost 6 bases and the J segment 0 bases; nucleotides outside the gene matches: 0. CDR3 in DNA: TGTGCCAGCAGGACAGGGGGCTCCTACGAGCAGTACTTC. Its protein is CASRTGGSYEQYF.

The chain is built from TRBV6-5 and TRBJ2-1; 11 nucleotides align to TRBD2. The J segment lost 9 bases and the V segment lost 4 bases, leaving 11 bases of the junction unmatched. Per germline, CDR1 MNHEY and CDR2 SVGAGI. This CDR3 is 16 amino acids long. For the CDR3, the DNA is TGTGCCAGCAGTTCCGACGGTAGCGGGAGGGCCGGTGAGCAGTTCTTC. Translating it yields CASSSDGSGRAGEQFF.

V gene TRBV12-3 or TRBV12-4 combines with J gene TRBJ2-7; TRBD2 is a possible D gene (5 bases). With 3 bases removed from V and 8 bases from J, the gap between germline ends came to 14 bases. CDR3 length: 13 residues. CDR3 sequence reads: CASSFEEAGQQYF. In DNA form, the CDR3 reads TGTGCCAGCAGTTTCGAGGAGGCGGGCCAGCAGTACTTC.

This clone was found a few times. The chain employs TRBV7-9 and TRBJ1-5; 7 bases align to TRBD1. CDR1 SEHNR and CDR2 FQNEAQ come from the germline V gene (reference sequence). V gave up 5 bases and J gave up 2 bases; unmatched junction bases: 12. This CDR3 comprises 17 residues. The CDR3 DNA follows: TGTGCCAGCAGCCACCACCACACAGGGGCCGGCAATCAGCCCCAGCATTTT. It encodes CASSHHHTGAGNQPQHF.

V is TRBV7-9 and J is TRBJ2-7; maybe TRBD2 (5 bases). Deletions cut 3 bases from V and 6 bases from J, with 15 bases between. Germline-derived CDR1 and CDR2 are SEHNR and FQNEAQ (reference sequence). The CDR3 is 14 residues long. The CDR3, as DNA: TGTGCCAGCAGCTTTCAAGGGATTGAGGGCGAGCAGTACTTC. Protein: CASSFQGIEGEQYF.

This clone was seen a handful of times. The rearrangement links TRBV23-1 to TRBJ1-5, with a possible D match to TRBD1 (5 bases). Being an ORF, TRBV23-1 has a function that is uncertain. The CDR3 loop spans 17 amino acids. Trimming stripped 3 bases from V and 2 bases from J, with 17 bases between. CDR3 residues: CASSHWGGGRRNQPQHF. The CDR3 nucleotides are TGCGCCAGCAGTCACTGGGGGGGTGGAAGGCGCAATCAGCCCCAGCATTTT.

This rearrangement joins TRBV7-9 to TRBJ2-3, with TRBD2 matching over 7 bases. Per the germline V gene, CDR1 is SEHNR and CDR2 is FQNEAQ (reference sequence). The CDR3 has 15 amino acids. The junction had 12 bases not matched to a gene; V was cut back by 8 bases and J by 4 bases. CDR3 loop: CASRPKAGRSDTQYF. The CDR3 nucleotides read TGTGCCAGCCGGCCGAAAGCGGGACGTTCAGATACGCAGTATTTT.

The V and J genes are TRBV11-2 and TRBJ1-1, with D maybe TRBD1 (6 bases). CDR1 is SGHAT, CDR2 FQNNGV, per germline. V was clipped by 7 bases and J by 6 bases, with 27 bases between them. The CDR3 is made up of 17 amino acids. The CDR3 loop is CASTRTAPHSLEPEAFF. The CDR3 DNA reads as TGTGCCAGCACCCGGACAGCTCCCCATTCCTTAGAACCTGAAGCTTTCTTT.

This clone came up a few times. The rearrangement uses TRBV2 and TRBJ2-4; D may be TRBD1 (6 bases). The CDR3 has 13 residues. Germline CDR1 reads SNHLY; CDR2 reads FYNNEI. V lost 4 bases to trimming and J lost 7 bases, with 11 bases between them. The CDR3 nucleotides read TGTGCCAGCAGTGGTAGGGACACCAACATTCAGTACTTC. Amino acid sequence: CASSGRDTNIQYF.

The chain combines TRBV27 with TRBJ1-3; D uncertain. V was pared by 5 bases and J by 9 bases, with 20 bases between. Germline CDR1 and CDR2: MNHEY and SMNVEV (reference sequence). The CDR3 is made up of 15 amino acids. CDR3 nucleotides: TGTGCCAGCAGTCCATACATGGGCCCCTTGGTCACCATATATTTT. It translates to CASSPYMGPLVTIYF.

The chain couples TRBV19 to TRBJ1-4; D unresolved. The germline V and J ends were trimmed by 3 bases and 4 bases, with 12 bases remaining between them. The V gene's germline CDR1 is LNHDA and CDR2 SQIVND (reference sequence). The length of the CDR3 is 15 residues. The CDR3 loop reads CASSISSYNNEKLFF. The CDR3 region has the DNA TGTGCCAGTAGTATTTCTTCTTATAATAATGAAAAACTGTTTTTT.